The clone carrying this TCR beta chain was seen at least ten times. TCRdb called the 5' RACE reads again in MiXCR, with one record for every CDR3 protein. This sample yields under 450,000 distinct CDR3 sequences, of which about a quarter are seen a single time; around 13% belongs to the top ten. The germline gives CDR1 LNHNV, CDR2 YYDKDF (reference sequence). Trimming left V 1 base short and J 1 base short, with 13 bases between. The CDR3 totals 17 residues. This record comes from a study of T-cell memory formation after mild COVID-19. The sample comprised PBMCs or a T cell subset sorted from them (not recorded which). This chain joins TRBV15 and TRBJ2-2; possible D gene TRBD1, 6 bases. The clonotype comes from an adult woman who had mild COVID-19 (a few samples of this study predate the infection). Cell type and time point are not known. The CDR3 bases are TGTGCCACCAGCAGAGGGCCCGGGACACTGAACACCGGGGAGCTGTTTTTT. Protein: CATSRGPGTLNTGELFF.